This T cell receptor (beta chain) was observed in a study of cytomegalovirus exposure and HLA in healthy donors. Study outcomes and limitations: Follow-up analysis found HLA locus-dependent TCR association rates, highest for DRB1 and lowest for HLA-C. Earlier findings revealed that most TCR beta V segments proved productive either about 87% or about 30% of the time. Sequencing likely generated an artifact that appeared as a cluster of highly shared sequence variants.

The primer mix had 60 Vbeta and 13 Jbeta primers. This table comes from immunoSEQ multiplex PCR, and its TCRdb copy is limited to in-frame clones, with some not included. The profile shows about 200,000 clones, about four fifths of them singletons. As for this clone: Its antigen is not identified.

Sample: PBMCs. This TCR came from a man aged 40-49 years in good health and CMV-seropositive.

This chain's CDR3 is CASSFRDSRGYTF. CDR3 sequence (DNA): TGTGCCAGCAGTTTCAGGGACAGCCGTGGCTACACCTTC. The chain combines TRBV27 with TRBJ1-2; the match to TRBD1 covers 7 bases. V shed 3 bases, J shed 7 bases, and the junction held 5 bases outside the gene matches. Looked up from germline, CDR1 is MNHEY and CDR2 is SMNVEV (reference sequence). The length of the CDR3 is 13 residues.